Listed below are T cell receptor beta chains from one sample, sequenced in a study of T cell responses to AZD1222 COVID-19 vaccine. Sequencing was performed with immunoSEQ multiplex PCR; in TCRdb, only in-frame clones are kept and a portion is missing. The repertoire holds 15,000 or so clones, with under 90% as singletons. Specimen: peripheral blood, collected 28 days after the second AZD1222 dose. The receptors stem from an adult who received the AZD1222 COVID-19 vaccine. The CDR3 runs from the conserved cysteine through the conserved F or W. A D gene is named only where the DNA matches it firmly. A row's size may be missing; if present it is once, few, many or a size class.

v_gene	abundance	d_gene	j_gene	CDR3nt	CDR3aa
TRBV6-5	NA	NA	TRBJ1-3	TGTGCCAGCCAACCAGGGATAAGCTCTGGAAACACCATATATTTT	CASQPGISSGNTIYF
TRBV19	NA	TRBD2	TRBJ2-3	TGTGCCAGTAGTATGATAGCGGGGCTCGGCGGTACGCAGTATTTT	CASSMIAGLGGTQYF
TRBV19	NA	TRBD1	TRBJ2-5	TGTGCCAGTAGCCCAGGGGGCGCAGGACAAGAGACCCAGTACTTC	CASSPGGAGQETQYF
TRBV30	NA	NA	TRBJ2-1	TGTGCCTGGAGTGCTAAGTTTACAGTTACTAACAATGAGCAGTTCTTC	CAWSAKFTVTNNEQFF
TRBV7-2	NA	NA	TRBJ2-1	TGTGCCAGCAGCACGGGCCTGATTCGGGAGCAGTTCTTC	CASSTGLIREQFF
TRBV7-2	NA	NA	TRBJ1-1	TGTGCCGGACGGACGGTGAACACTGAAGCTTTCTTT	CAGRTVNTEAFF
TRBV29-1	NA	NA	TRBJ2-1	TGCAGCGTTGACAGGAGCTCCTACAATGAGCAGTTCTTC	CSVDRSSYNEQFF
TRBV14	NA	NA	TRBJ1-6	TGTGCCAGCAGCTCCAGGATGGGATACAGTACCACCCTCCACTTT	CASSSRMGYSTTLHF
TRBV28	NA	TRBD2	TRBJ2-5	TGTGCCAGCAGCCTGAGGCCTAGCGGGAGAGAGACCCAGTACTTC	CASSLRPSGRETQYF
TRBV29-1	NA	NA	TRBJ1-2	TGCAGCGTCGCAACCGGGACGTTGTATAATGGCTACACCTTC	CSVATGTLYNGYTF
TRBV5-3	NA	TRBD2	TRBJ2-3	TGTGCCAGAAGCTTGGTTCTAGCGGTGGCTCGGGATACGCAGTATTTT	CARSLVLAVARDTQYF
TRBV2	NA	NA	TRBJ1-1	TGTGCCAGCAGTGCCAGGGGCACTGAAGCTTTCTTT	CASSARGTEAFF
TRBV2	NA	NA	TRBJ1-6	TGTGCCAGCAGTGTAAAGGGCAGCGGTTCACCCCTCCACTTT	CASSVKGSGSPLHF
TRBV4-3	NA	NA	TRBJ2-2	TGCGCCAGCAGTAATGTCTACAATTTGGCCGGGGAGCTGTTTTTT	CASSNVYNLAGELFF
TRBV20-1	NA	NA	TRBJ1-3	TGCAGTGCTAGTGAGGGTGGAAACACCATATATTTT	CSASEGGNTIYF
TRBV11-2	NA	TRBD2	TRBJ2-3	TGTGCCAGCAGCTTGTTCGGACTAGGGTTCACAGATACGCAGTATTTT	CASSLFGLGFTDTQYF
TRBV27	NA	NA	TRBJ2-7	TGTGCCAGCAGTTTGGGCCCGGTCTACGAGCAGTACTTC	CASSLGPVYEQYF
TRBV28	once	NA	TRBJ1-3	TGTGCCAGCAGATTAGGGAACACCATATATTTT	CASRLGNTIYF
TRBV9	NA	NA	TRBJ1-2	TGTGCCAGCAGCGTAAGCCCCGGTGTGTTGGATGGGGATGGCTACACCTTC	CASSVSPGVLDGDGYTF
TRBV7-8	NA	NA	TRBJ2-7	TGTGCCAGCAGTTTTAGCGGAAGCTACGAGCAGTACTTC	CASSFSGSYEQYF
TRBV29-1	NA	NA	TRBJ2-5	TGCAGCGTTGACGGCTGGGAGACCCAGTACTTC	CSVDGWETQYF
TRBV7-6	NA	TRBD2	TRBJ2-7	TGTGCCAGCAGCCGTGCCCTAGCGGGGCAATCCTACGAGCAGTACTTC	CASSRALAGQSYEQYF
TRBV9	NA	TRBD2	TRBJ2-7	TGTGCCAGCGGGACTAGCTTCTACGAGCAGTACTTC	CASGTSFYEQYF
TRBV30	NA	TRBD2	TRBJ2-3	TGTGCCCGGGGCTTGGGTGCGGCGGGAGGGCCAGATACGCAGTATTTT	CARGLGAAGGPDTQYF
TRBV7-2	NA	NA	TRBJ1-5	TGTGCCAGCAGCTTAGAACAGAATCAGCCCCAGCATTTT	CASSLEQNQPQHF
TRBV4-1	few	NA	TRBJ1-2	TGCGCCAGCAGCCAAGAGGGGCTAGGGAACTATGGCTACACCTTC	CASSQEGLGNYGYTF
TRBV30	NA	NA	TRBJ1-1	TGTGCCTGGAGTATAGGGGCCTACACTGAAGCTTTCTTT	CAWSIGAYTEAFF
TRBV14	NA	TRBD1	TRBJ1-2	TGTGCCAGCAGCGCTGGGACAGGAACGGCCTATGGCTACACCTTC	CASSAGTGTAYGYTF
TRBV5-5	NA	NA	TRBJ1-3	TGTGCCAGCAGCCTAAGACAGATTGCGGACACCATATATTTT	CASSLRQIADTIYF
TRBV18	NA	NA	TRBJ1-6	TGTGCCAGCTCACCAGGCACCAGGAGCTCCTATAATTCACCCCTCCACTTT	CASSPGTRSSYNSPLHF
TRBV7-9	NA	NA	TRBJ1-1	TGTGCCAGCAGCCCCGCGGTTCGCACTGAAGCTTTCTTT	CASSPAVRTEAFF
TRBV4-2	NA	TRBD2	TRBJ2-2	TGTGCCAGCAGCCCGGCACTAGCGGGAGCCGCCGGGGAGCTGTTTTTT	CASSPALAGAAGELFF
TRBV18	NA	NA	TRBJ1-1	TGCGCCAGCTCCCTGACAGGACCGAACACTGAAGCTTTCTTT	CASSLTGPNTEAFF
TRBV10-3	medium-sized	TRBD2	TRBJ2-1	TGTGCCATCAGCGGTCTAGCGGGGGGGCTCTACAATGAGCAGTTCTTC	CAISGLAGGLYNEQFF
TRBV11-1	NA	NA	TRBJ2-4	TGTGCCAGCAACCAGGGGGGACTAGCCAAAAACATTCAGTACTTC	CASNQGGLAKNIQYF
TRBV7-9	NA	TRBD1	TRBJ2-5	TGTGCCAGCAGCCCGGGACAGGGTGGGGAGACCCAGTACTTC	CASSPGQGGETQYF
TRBV5-6	NA	TRBD1	TRBJ1-6	TGTGCCAGCAGCCTCGGACAGGGGAGTTCACCCCTCCACTTT	CASSLGQGSSPLHF
TRBV21-1	NA	NA	TRBJ2-3	TGTGCCAGCAGCCCCCGCTGGGCGGGAGACGGTTTGGGCACAGATACGCAGTATTTT	CASSPRWAGDGLGTDTQYF
TRBV11-2	NA	NA	TRBJ2-6	TGTGCCAGCAGCCGCGCCTGGCAGGGGGCCAACGTCCTGACTTTC	CASSRAWQGANVLTF
TRBV11-2	NA	NA	TRBJ2-5	TGTGCCAGCAGCTTAGATCTCGCGGGGAAGAAAACCCAGTACTTC	CASSLDLAGKKTQYF
TRBV28	NA	NA	TRBJ1-3	TGTGCCAGCAGCCCCGACCTGGTGGATGGAAACACCATATATTTT	CASSPDLVDGNTIYF
TRBV28	NA	NA	TRBJ2-2	TGTGCCAGCAGTTTAGACGCAGGGGTAAACACCGGGGAGCTGTTTTTT	CASSLDAGVNTGELFF
TRBV7-9	NA	NA	TRBJ2-3	TGTGCCAGCAGTTCTTTACTAGACGCGCAGTATTTT	CASSSLLDAQYF
TRBV6-1	NA	NA	TRBJ1-4	TGTGCCAGCAGTGAGGGGGCCGCGTGGTTTTTT	CASSEGAAWFF
TRBV28	NA	NA	TRBJ1-1	TGTGCCAGCCCCCCTTCGGCGGGGGCGCGACAATCAGCTTTCTTT	CASPPSAGARQSAFF
TRBV6-4	NA	NA	TRBJ2-1	TGTGCCAGCGCGGCCCGAGGGGCGGACTACAATGAGCAGTTCTTC	CASAARGADYNEQFF
TRBV10-3	NA	NA	TRBJ1-1	TGTGCCATCAGTGGACGGGCCACTGAAGCTTTCTTT	CAISGRATEAFF
TRBV5-1	NA	NA	TRBJ2-1	TGCGCCAGCCCCGGGGTGTTCTCCTACAATGAGCAGTTCTTC	CASPGVFSYNEQFF
TRBV6-5	NA	NA	TRBJ1-5	TGTGCCAGCAGATGGAGGCCCATCGGCAATCAGCCCCAGCATTTT	CASRWRPIGNQPQHF
TRBV12-3/TRBV12-4	NA	NA	TRBJ2-1	TGTGCCAGCAGTTTAGGGGGAAATGAGCAGTTCTTC	CASSLGGNEQFF
TRBV27	NA	NA	TRBJ2-7	TGTGCCAGCAGTTTAGGCAGCGTTTACGAGCAGTACTTC	CASSLGSVYEQYF
TRBV7-9	NA	NA	TRBJ2-7	TGTGCCAGCAGCTTAAGCGGCGAGCAGTACTTC	CASSLSGEQYF
TRBV5-1	NA	TRBD1	TRBJ1-2	TGCGCCAGCAGCTTATCCCTGGGACAGAACTATGGCTACACCTTC	CASSLSLGQNYGYTF
TRBV11-3	NA	NA	TRBJ1-5	TGTGCCAGCAGCTCGTACCCTAGACAGTATAGCAATCAGCCCCAGCATTTT	CASSSYPRQYSNQPQHF